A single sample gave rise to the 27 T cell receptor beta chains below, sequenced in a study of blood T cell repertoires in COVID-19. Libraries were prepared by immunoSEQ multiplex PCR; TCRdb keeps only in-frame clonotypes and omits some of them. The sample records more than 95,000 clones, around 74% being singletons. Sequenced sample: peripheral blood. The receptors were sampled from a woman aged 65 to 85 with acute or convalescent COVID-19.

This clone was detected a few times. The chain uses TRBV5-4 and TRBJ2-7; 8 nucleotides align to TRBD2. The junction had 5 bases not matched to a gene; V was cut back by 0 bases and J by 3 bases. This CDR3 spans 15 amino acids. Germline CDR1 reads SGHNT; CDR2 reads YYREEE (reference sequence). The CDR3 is CASSLGRGGFYEQYF. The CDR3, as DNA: TGTGCCAGCAGCTTGGGACGGGGGGGTTTCTACGAGCAGTACTTC.

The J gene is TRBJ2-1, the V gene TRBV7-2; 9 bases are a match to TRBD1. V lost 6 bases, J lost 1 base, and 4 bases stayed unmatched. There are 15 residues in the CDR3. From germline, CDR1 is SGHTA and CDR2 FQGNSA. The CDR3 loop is CASRRTGESYNEQFF. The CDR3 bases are TGTGCCAGCAGGCGGACAGGGGAGTCCTACAATGAGCAGTTCTTC.

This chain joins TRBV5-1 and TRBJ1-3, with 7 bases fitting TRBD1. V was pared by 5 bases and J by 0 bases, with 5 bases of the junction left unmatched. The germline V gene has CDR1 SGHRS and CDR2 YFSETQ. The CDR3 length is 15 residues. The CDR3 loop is CASSSGGFSGNTIYF. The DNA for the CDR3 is TGCGCCAGCAGTTCAGGGGGATTCTCTGGAAACACCATATATTTT.

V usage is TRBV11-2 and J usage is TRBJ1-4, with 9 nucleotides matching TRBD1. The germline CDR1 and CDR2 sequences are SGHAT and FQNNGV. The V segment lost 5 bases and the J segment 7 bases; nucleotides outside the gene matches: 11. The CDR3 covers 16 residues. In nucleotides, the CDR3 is TGTGCCAGCAGCCCAGGGGACAGGGCCCGGGGTGAAAAACTGTTTTTT. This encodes CASSPGDRARGEKLFF.

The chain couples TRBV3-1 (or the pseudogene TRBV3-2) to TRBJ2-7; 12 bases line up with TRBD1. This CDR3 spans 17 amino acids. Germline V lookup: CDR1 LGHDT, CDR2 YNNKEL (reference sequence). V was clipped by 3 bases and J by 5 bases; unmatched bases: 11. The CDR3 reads CASSQGQGARGRDEQYF. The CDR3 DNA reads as TGTGCCAGCAGCCAGGGACAGGGGGCGCGAGGAAGGGACGAGCAGTACTTC.

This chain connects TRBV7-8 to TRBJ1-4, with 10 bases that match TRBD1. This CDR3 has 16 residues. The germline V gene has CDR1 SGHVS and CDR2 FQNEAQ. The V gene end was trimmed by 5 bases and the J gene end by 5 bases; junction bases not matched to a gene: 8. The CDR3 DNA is TGTGCCAGCAGCCCTTTTGGACAGGGGGTAAATGAAAAACTGTTTTTT. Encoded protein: CASSPFGQGVNEKLFF. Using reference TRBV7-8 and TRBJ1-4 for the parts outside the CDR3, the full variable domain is GAGVSQSPRYKVAKRGQDVALRCDPISGHVSLFWYQQALGQGPEFLTYFQNEAQLDKSGLPSDRFFAERPEGSVSTLKIQRTQQEDSAVYLCASSPFGQGVNEKLFFGSGTQLSVL.

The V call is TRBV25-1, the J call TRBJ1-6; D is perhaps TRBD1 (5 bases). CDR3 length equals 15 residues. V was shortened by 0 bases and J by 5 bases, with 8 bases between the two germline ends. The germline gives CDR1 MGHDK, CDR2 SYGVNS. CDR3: CASSEYRGDNSPLHF. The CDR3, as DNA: TGTGCCAGCAGTGAATATCGGGGGGATAATTCACCCCTCCACTTT.

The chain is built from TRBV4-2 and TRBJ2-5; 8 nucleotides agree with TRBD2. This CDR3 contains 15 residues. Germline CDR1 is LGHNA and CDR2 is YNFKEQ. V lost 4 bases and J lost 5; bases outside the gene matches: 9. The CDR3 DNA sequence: TGTGCCAGCAGCCTTAGCACGGGGGGGCACGAGACCCAGTACTTC. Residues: CASSLSTGGHETQYF.

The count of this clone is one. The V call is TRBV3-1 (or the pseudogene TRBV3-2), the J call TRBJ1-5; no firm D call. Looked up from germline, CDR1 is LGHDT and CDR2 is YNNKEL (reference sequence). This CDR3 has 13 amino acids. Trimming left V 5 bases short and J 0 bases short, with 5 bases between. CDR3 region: CASSVNSNQPQHF. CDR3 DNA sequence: TGTGCCAGCAGCGTCAATAGCAATCAGCCCCAGCATTTT.

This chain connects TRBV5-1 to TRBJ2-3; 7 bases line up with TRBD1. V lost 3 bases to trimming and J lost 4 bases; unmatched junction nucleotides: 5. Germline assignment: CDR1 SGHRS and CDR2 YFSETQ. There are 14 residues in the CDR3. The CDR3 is CASSSMTGSDTQYF. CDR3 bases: TGCGCCAGCAGCTCAATGACAGGGTCAGATACGCAGTATTTT.

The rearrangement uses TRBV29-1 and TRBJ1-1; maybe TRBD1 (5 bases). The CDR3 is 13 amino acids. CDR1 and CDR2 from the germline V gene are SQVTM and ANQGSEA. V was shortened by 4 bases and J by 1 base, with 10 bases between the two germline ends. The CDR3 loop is CSVGRGQNTEAFF. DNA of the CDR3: TGCAGCGTTGGGAGAGGACAGAACACTGAAGCTTTCTTT.

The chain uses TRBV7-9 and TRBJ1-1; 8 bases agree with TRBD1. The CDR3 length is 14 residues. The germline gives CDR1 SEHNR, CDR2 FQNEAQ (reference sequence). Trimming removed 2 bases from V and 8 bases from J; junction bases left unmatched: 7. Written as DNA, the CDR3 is TGTGCCAGCAGCTTACAGCGTGGACAGGGAGAAGCTTTCTTT. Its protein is CASSLQRGQGEAFF.

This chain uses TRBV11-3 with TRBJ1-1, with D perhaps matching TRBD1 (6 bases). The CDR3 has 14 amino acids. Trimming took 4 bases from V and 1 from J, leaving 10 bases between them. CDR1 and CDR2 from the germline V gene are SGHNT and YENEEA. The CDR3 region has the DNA TGTGCCAGCAGCTCCACACAGGGGAACACTGAAGCTTTCTTT. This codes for CASSSTQGNTEAFF. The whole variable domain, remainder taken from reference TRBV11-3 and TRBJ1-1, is EAGVVQSPRYKIIEKKQPVAFWCNPISGHNTLYWYLQNLGQGPELLIRYENEEAVDDSQLPKDRFSAERLKGVDSTLKIQPAELGDSAVYLCASSSTQGNTEAFFGQGTRLTVV.

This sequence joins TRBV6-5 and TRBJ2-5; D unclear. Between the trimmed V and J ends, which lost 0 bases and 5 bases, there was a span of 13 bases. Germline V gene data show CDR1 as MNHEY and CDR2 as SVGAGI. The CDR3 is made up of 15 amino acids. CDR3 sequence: CASSYSSRVRETQYF. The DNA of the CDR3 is TGTGCCAGCAGTTACTCGAGCCGGGTTCGGGAGACCCAGTACTTC.

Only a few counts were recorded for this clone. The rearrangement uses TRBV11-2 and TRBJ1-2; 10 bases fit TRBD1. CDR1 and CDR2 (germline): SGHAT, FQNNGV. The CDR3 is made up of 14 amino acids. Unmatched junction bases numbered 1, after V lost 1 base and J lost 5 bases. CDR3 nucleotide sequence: TGTGCCAGCAGCTTAGGGGGACAGGGGTATGGCTACACCTTC. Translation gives CASSLGGQGYGYTF.

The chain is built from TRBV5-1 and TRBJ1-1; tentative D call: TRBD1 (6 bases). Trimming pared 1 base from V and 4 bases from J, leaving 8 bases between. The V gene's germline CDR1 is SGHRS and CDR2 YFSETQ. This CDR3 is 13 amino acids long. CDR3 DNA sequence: TGCGCCAGCAGCTTGATAGGGGGCACTGAAGCTTTCTTT. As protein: CASSLIGGTEAFF.

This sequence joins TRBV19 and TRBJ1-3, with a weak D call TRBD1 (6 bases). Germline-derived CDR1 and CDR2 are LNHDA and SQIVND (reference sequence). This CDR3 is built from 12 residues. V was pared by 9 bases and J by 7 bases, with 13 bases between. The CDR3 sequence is CASTDSRNTIYF. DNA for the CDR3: TGTGCCAGCACGGACAGCCGGAACACCATATATTTT.

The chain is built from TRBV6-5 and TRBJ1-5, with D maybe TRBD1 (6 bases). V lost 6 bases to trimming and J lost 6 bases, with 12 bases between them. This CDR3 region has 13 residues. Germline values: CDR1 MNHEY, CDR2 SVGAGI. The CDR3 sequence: CASRGTSGQPQHF. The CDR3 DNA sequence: TGTGCCAGCAGGGGGACATCTGGTCAGCCCCAGCATTTT.

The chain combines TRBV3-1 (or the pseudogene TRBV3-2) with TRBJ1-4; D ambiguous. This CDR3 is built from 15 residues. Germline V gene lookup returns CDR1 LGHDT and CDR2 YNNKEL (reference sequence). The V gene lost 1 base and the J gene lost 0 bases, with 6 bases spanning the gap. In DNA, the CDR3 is TGTGCCAGCAGCCAAGGAGTTGCAACTAATGAAAAACTGTTTTTT. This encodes CASSQGVATNEKLFF.

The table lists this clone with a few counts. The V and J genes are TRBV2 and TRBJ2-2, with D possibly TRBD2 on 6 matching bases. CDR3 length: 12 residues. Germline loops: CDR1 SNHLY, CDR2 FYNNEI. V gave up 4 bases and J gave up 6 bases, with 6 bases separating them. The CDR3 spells CASSGDSGELFF. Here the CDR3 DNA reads TGTGCCAGCAGTGGGGACTCCGGGGAGCTGTTTTTT.

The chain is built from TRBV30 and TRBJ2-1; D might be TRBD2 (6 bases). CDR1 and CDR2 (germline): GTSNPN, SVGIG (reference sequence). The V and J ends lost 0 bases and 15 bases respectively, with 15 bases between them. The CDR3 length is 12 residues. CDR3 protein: CAWSVAGTQPFF. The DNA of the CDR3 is TGTGCCTGGAGTGTGGCGGGAACGCAGCCGTTCTTC.

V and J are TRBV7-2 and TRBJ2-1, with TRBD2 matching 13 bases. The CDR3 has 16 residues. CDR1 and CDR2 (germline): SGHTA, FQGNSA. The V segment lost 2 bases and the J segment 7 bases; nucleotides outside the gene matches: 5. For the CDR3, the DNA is TGTGCCAGCAGCTTAATGAGGACTAGCGGGGGAAATGAGCAGTTCTTC. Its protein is CASSLMRTSGGNEQFF.

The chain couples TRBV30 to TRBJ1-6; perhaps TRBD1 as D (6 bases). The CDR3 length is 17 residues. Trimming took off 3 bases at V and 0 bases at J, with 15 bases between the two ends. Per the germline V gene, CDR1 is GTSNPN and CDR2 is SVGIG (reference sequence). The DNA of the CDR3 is TGTGCCTGGAGCTCCGGACAGACGAGCTCCTATAATTCACCCCTCCACTTT. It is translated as CAWSSGQTSSYNSPLHF.

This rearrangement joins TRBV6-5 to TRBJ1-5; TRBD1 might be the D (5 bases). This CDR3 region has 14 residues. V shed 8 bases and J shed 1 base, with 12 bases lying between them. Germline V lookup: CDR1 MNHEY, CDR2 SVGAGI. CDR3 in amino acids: CASERGTSNQPQHF. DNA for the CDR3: TGTGCCAGCGAGCGGGGGACGAGCAATCAGCCCCAGCATTTT.

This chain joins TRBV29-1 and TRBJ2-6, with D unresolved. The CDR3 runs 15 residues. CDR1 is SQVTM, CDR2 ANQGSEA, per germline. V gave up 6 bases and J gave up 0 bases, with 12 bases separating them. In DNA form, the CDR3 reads TGCAGCGTCCCTGACTGGAACTCTGGGGCCAACGTCCTGACTTTC. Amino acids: CSVPDWNSGANVLTF. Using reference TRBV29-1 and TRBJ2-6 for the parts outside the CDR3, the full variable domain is SAVISQKPSRDICQRGTSLTIQCQVDSQVTMMFWYRQQPGQSLTLIATANQGSEATYESGFVIDKFPISRPNLTFSTLTVSNMSPEDSSIYLCSVPDWNSGANVLTFGAGSRLTVL.

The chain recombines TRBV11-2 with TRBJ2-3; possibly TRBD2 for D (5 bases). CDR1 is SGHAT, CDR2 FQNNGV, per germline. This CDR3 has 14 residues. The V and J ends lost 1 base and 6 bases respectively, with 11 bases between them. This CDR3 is CASSLAGRGDTQYF. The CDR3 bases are TGTGCCAGCAGCTTAGCCGGAAGAGGGGATACGCAGTATTTT.

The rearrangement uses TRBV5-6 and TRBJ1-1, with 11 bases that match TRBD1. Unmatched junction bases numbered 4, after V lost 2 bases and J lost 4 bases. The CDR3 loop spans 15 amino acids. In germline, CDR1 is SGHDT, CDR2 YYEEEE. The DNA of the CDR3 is TGTGCCAGCAGCTTTGGGACAGGGGGTCTCACTGAAGCTTTCTTT. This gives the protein CASSFGTGGLTEAFF. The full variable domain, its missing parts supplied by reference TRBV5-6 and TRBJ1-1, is DAGVTQSPTHLIKTRGQQVTLRCSPKSGHDTVSWYQQALGQGPQFIFQYYEEEERQRGNFPDRFSGHQFPNYSSELNVNALLLGDSALYLCASSFGTGGLTEAFFGQGTRLTVV.